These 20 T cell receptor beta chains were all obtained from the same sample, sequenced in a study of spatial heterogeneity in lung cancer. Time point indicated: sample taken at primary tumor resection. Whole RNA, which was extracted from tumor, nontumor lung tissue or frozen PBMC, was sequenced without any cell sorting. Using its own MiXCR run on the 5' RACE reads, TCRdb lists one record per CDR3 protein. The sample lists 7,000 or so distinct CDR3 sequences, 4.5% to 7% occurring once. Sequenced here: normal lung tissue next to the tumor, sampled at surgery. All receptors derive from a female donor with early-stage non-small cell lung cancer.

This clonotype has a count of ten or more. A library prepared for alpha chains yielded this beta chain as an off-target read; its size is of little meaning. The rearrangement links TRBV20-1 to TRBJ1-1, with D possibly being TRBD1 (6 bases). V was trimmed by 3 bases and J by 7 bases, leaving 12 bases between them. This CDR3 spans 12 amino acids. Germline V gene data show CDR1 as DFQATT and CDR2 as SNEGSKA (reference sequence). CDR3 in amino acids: CSARMDRDEAFF. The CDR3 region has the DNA TGCAGTGCTAGGATGGACAGAGATGAAGCTTTCTTT.

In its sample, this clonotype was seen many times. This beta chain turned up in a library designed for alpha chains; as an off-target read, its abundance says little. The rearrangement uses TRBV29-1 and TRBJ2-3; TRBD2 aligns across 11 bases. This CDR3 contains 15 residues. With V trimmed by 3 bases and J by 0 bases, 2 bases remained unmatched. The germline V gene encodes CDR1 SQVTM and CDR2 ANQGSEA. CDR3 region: CSVETSGTSTDTQYF. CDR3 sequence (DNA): TGCAGCGTTGAGACTAGCGGGACAAGCACAGATACGCAGTATTTT.

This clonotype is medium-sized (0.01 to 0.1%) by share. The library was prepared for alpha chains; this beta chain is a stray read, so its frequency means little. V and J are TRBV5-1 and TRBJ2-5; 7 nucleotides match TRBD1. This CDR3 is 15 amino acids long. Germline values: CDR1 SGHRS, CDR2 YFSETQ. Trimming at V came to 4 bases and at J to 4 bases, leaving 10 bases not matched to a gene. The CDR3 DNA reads TGCGCCAGCAGCCCAAGGGGGACAGTAGTAGAGACCCAGTACTTC. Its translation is CASSPRGTVVETQYF.

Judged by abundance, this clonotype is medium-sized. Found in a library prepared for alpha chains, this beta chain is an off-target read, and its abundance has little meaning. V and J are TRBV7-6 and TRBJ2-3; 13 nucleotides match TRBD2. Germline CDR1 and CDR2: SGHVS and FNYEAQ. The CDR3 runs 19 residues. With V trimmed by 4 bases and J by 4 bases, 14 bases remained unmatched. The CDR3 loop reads CASSSKLAGGLGAADTQYF. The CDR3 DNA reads TGTGCCAGCAGCTCAAAACTAGCGGGAGGGCTCGGGGCCGCAGATACGCAGTATTTT. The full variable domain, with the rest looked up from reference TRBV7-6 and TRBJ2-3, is GAGVSQSPRYKVTKRGQDVALRCDPISGHVSLYWYRQALGQGPEFLTYFNYEAQQDKSGLPNDRFSAERPEGSISTLTIQRTEQRDSAMYRCASSSKLAGGLGAADTQYFGPGTRLTVL.

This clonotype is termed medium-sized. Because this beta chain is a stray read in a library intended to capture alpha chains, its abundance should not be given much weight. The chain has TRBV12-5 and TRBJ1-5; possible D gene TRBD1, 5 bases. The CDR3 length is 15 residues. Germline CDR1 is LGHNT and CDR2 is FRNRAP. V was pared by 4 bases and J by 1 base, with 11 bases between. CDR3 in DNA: TGTGCTAGTGGTTCCGAATGGGGGAGCAATCAGCCCCAGCATTTT. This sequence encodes CASGSEWGSNQPQHF.

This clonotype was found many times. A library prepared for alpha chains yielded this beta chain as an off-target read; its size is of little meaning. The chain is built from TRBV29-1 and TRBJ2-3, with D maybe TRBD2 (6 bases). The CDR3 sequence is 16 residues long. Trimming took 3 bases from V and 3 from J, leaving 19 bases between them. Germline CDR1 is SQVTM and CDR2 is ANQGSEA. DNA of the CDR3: TGCAGCGTTGACACCCGGAGGGAGACCGGTACAGATACGCAGTATTTT. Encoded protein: CSVDTRRETGTDTQYF.

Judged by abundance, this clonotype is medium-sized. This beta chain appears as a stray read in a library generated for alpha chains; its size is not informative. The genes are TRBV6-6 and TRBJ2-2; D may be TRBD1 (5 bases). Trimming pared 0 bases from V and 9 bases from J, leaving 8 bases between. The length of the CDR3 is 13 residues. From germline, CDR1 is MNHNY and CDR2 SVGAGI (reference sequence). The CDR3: CASSYSQARELFF. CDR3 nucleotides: TGTGCCAGCAGTTACTCACAGGCCCGGGAGCTGTTTTTT.

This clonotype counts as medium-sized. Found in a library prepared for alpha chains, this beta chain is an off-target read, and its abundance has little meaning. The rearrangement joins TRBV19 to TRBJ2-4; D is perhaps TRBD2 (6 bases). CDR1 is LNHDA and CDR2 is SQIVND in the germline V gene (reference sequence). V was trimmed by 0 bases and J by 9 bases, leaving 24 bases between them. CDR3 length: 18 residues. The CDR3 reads CASSIEGGPQRSSSIQYF. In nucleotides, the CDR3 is TGTGCCAGTAGTATAGAAGGAGGGCCCCAAAGGTCTTCATCCATTCAGTACTTC.

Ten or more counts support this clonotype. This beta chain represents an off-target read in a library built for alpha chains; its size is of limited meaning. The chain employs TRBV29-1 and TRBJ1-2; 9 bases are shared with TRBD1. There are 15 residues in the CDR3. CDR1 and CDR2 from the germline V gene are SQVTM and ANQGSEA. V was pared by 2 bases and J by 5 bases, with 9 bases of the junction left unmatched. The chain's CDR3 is CSVEIPRTGEYGYTF. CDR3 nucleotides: TGCAGCGTTGAAATTCCCCGGACAGGGGAATATGGCTACACCTTC.

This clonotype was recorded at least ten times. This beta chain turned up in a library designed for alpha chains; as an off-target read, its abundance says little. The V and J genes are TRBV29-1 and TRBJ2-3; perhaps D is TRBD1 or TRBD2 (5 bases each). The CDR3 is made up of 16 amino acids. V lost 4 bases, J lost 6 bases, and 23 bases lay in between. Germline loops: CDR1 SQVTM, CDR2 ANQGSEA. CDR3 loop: CSVVFVRKGRADTQYF. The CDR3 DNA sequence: TGCAGCGTTGTGTTTGTTCGTAAGGGGCGGGCGGATACGCAGTATTTT.

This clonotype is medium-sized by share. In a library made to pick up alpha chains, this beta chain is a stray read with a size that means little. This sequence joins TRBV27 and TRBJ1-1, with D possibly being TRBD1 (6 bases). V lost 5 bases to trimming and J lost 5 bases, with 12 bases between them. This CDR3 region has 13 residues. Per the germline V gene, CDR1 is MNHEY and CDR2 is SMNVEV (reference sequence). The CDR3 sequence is CASSRNRETEAFF. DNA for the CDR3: TGTGCCAGCAGTCGTAACAGGGAAACTGAAGCTTTCTTT.

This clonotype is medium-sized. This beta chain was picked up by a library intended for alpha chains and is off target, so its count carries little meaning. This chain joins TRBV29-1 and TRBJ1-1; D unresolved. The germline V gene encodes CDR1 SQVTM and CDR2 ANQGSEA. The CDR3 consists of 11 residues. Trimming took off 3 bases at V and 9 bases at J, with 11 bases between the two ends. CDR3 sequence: CSVDWASKAFF. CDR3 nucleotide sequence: TGCAGCGTTGACTGGGCCAGCAAAGCTTTCTTT.

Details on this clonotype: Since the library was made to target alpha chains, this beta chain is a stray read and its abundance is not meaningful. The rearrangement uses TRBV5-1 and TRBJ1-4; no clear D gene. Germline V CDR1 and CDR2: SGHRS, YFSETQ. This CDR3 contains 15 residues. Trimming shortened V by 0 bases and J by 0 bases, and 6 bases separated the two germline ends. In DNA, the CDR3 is TGCGCCAGCAGCTTGGCCGAAGCAACTAATGAAAAACTGTTTTTT. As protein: CASSLAEATNEKLFF.

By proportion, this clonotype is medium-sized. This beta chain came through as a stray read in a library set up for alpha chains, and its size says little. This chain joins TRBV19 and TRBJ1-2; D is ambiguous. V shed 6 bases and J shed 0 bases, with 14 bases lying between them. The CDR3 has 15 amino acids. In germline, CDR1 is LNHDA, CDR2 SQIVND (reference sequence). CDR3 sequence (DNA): TGTGCCAGTAGCAATCGACCGCCGGCTAACTATGGCTACACCTTC. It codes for CASSNRPPANYGYTF. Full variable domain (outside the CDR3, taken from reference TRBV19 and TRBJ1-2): DGGITQSPKYLFRKEGQNVTLSCEQNLNHDAMYWYRQDPGQGLRLIYYSQIVNDFQKGDIAEGYSVSREKKESFPLTVTSAQKNPTAFYLCASSNRPPANYGYTFGSGTRLTVV.

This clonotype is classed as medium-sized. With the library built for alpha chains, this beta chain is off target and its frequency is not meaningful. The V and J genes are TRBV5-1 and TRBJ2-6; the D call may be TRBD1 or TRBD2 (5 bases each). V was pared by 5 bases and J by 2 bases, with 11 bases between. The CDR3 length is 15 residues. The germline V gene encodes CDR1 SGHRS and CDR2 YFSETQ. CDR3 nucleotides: TGCGCCAGCAGTCGGGACCCAACTGGGGCCAACGTCCTGACTTTC. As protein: CASSRDPTGANVLTF.

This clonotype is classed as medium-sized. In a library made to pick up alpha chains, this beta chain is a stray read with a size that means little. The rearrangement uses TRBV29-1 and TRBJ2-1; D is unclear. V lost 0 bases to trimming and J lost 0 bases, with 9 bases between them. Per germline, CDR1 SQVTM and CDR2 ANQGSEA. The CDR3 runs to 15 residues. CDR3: CSVEDPRASYNEQFF. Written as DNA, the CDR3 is TGCAGCGTTGAAGATCCCCGGGCCTCCTACAATGAGCAGTTCTTC.

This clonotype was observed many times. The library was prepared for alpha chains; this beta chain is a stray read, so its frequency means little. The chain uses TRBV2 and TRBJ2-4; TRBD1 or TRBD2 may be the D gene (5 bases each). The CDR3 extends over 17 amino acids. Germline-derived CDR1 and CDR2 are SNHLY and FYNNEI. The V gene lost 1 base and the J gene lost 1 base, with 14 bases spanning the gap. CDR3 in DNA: TGTGCCAGCAGTGAAGGAGGGGCAGGTTTGGCCAAAAACATTCAGTACTTC. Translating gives CASSEGGAGLAKNIQYF.

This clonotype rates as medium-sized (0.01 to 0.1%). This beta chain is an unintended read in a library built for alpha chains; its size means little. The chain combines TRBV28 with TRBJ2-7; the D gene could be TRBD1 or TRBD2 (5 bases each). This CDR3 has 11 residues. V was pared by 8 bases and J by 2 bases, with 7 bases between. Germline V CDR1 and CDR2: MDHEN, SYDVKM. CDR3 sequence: CASGGAYEQYF. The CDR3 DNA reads TGTGCCAGCGGGGGAGCCTACGAGCAGTACTTC.

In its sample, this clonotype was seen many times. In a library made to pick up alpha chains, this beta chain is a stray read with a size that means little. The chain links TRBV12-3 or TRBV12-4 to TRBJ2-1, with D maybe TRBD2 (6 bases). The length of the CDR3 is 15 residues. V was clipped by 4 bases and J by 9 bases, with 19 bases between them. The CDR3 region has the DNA TGTGCCAGCAGTTCCATCAGACTAGAGATGGGTGAGCAGTTCTTC. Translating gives CASSSIRLEMGEQFF.

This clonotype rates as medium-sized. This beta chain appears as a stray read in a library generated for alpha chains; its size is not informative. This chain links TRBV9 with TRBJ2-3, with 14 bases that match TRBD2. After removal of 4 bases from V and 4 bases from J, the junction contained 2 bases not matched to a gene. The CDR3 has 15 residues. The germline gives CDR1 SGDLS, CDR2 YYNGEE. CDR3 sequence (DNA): TGTGCCAGCAGCACGGGACTAGCGGGAGCAGATACGCAGTATTTT. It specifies CASSTGLAGADTQYF.